Listed here are 2 T cell receptor beta chains from one sample, sequenced in a study of metastatic and nonmetastatic thyroid tumors. TCRdb re-called the PCR reads via MiXCR. The sample consists of just under 60,000 clones, roughly 15% of them appearing once. There were no patients who had received any treatment before thyroid surgery. The sequenced sample consisted of blood. These receptors originate from a male donor with papillary thyroid cancer or a benign thyroid nodule (not recorded which). Some clones in this sample may be carry-over from other donors' samples.

This clone was picked up many times. The CDR3 DNA is TGTGCCAGCAGAAATACGAACCGTGGCGATACGCAGTATTTT. Its translation is CASRNTNRGDTQYF. This rearrangement joins TRBV6-4 to TRBJ2-3; D is uncertain. V lost 6 bases to trimming and J lost 6 bases, with 16 bases between them. The germline V gene encodes CDR1 MRHNA and CDR2 SNTAGT. The CDR3 totals 14 residues.

Details on this clone: Given a much more abundant clone one base away, this may be a read error. The conserved closing phenylalanine or tryptophan is absent in this CDR3, likely reflecting a read error. The rearrangement links TRBV12-3 or TRBV12-4 to TRBJ1-2, with D possibly being TRBD1 (6 bases). There are 16 residues in the CDR3. V lost 1 base to trimming and J lost 2 bases, with 14 bases between them. The CDR3 nucleotides are TGTGCCAGCAGTTTAGACAAACAGGGTGCGAACTATGGCTACACCTCC. Amino acids: CASSLDKQGANYGYTS.